The next 8 T cell receptor beta chains were all read from a single sample in a study of blood T cell repertoires in COVID-19. Using immunoSEQ multiplex PCR, the repertoire was profiled, and TCRdb retains in-frame clones only, with some absent. This sample has nearly 300,000 clones, with about 81% found just once. Sequencing was carried out using peripheral blood. Source of these receptors: a human donor with COVID-19, enrolled during active disease. The donor label of this sample is uncertain.

The chain has TRBV19 and TRBJ2-3; 8 bases are a match to TRBD2. The CDR3 contains 16 residues. Germline V gives CDR1 LNHDA, CDR2 SQIVND (reference sequence). J gave up 1 base and V 2 bases, and 5 bases lay outside the gene matches. CDR3 loop: CASSIQSAGGTDTQYF. The CDR3 bases are TGTGCCAGTAGTATACAGTCAGCGGGGGGCACAGATACGCAGTATTTT.

This clone was counted many times. V gene TRBV27 combines with J gene TRBJ1-1, with 7 bases lining up with TRBD1. Germline V CDR1 and CDR2: MNHEY, SMNVEV (reference sequence). V dropped 3 bases and J dropped 8; count of bases not matched to a gene: 9. The CDR3 contains 14 residues. The CDR3 spells CASSFRGVTYEAFF. In nucleotides, the CDR3 is TGTGCCAGCAGTTTCAGGGGGGTCACCTACGAAGCTTTCTTT.

The V call is TRBV28, the J call TRBJ2-7, with 7 bases identical to TRBD1. The CDR3 has 16 amino acids. Germline CDR1 reads MDHEN; CDR2 reads SYDVKM. Losses at the gene ends were 7 bases for V and 0 bases for J; bases not matched to a gene: 12. CDR3 nucleotide sequence: TGTGCCAGCACCCAACGCCCAGGGGGTCCCTCCTACGAGCAGTACTTC. It is translated as CASTQRPGGPSYEQYF.

The J gene is TRBJ1-5, the V gene TRBV12-3 or TRBV12-4; D is undetermined. Trimming removed 3 bases at V and 7 bases at J, with 10 bases between. The CDR3 contains 13 residues. The CDR3 region has the DNA TGTGCCAGCAGTTTTCCGGGTCCCCAGCCCCAGCATTTT. It translates to CASSFPGPQPQHF.

This clone was observed a handful of times. Other DNA sequences of this sample code for an identical CDR3. The chain employs TRBV20-1 and TRBJ2-7, with D hard to call. The germline V gene encodes CDR1 DFQATT and CDR2 SNEGSKA (reference sequence). The CDR3 runs 11 residues. The V and J ends lost 5 bases and 1 base respectively, with 6 bases between them. CDR3 sequence: CSASVSYEQYF. The CDR3 DNA sequence: TGCAGTGCTTCCGTATCCTACGAGCAGTACTTC.

The chain employs TRBV19 and TRBJ2-3; 7 nucleotides agree with TRBD2. This CDR3 is built from 13 residues. After removal of 8 bases from V and 3 bases from J, the junction contained 5 bases not matched to a gene. CDR1 is LNHDA and CDR2 is SQIVND in the germline V gene (reference sequence). The CDR3: CASAGDGTDTQYF. CDR3 nucleotide sequence: TGTGCCAGTGCGGGAGATGGGACAGATACGCAGTATTTT.

The chain recombines TRBV4-2 with TRBJ2-3, with D possibly being TRBD2 (6 bases). This CDR3 comprises 13 residues. V lost 1 base and J 11 bases, leaving 13 bases between the germline ends. Germline CDR1 LGHNA, CDR2 YNFKEQ. CDR3 nucleotides: TGTGCCAGCAGCCAAGTACTGGAGGGGATGCAGTATTTT. Translated, it gives CASSQVLEGMQYF.

This chain links TRBV7-2 with TRBJ1-1; D is ambiguous. Trimming left V 1 base short and J 2 bases short, with 11 bases between. Per the germline V gene, CDR1 is SGHTA and CDR2 is FQGNSA. The CDR3 runs to 15 residues. CDR3 nucleotides: TGTGCCAGCAGCTTAGTTCGGTCCCACAACACTGAAGCTTTCTTT. It codes for CASSLVRSHNTEAFF.